These T cell receptor beta chains were read from a single sample in a study of tumor and adjacent non-tumor tissue in lung cancer. TCRdb reanalysed the multiplex PCR reads using MiXCR and keeps one entry per CDR3 protein. The repertoire holds approximately 76,000 distinct CDR3 sequences, with around 70% as singletons. The sample taken for sequencing was lung tumor tissue. Source of these receptors: a woman aged 70-85 years with non-small cell lung cancer. The conserved cysteine and the conserved F or W are not part of the CDR3 here. D genes are given only for firm matches.

d_gene: -; v_gene: TRBV30; CDR3aa: AWSAQGVEAF
d_gene: TRBD1; v_gene: TRBV5-4; CDR3aa: ASTTGQTDYGYT
d_gene: -; v_gene: TRBV24-1; CDR3aa: TTSDARTANTGELF
d_gene: -; v_gene: TRBV4-1; CDR3aa: ASNLRRENTEAF
d_gene: TRBD1; v_gene: TRBV12-3/TRBV12-4; CDR3aa: ASNAKTGAVNQPQH
d_gene: -; v_gene: TRBV5-6; CDR3aa: ASSMVPHKEDEQF
d_gene: -; v_gene: TRBV4-2; CDR3aa: ASNQVLGRGHT
d_gene: TRBD1; v_gene: TRBV6-2/TRBV6-3; CDR3aa: ASSDTGGRDGEMF
d_gene: -; v_gene: TRBV4-1; CDR3aa: ASTPQQAGYGYT
d_gene: -; v_gene: TRBV6-1; CDR3aa: ASARQPLAGMDEQY
d_gene: -; v_gene: TRBV12-3/TRBV12-4; CDR3aa: ASSTTTGDTQY
d_gene: TRBD1; v_gene: TRBV29-1; CDR3aa: IVNLGQGRNEQF
d_gene: -; v_gene: TRBV4-1; CDR3aa: ASSHPRTNTQY
d_gene: TRBD2; v_gene: TRBV10-1; CDR3aa: ASSRLPSGGNYNGQF
d_gene: -; v_gene: TRBV6-1; CDR3aa: ASSEDSQSYEQY
d_gene: TRBD1; v_gene: TRBV20-1; CDR3aa: CATGTGGLRETQY
d_gene: TRBD1; v_gene: TRBV5-1; CDR3aa: ANSPEGGQGATTDKNPLAQF
d_gene: -; v_gene: TRBV4-1; CDR3aa: ASSQAIGGEVNTEAY
d_gene: -; v_gene: TRBV14; CDR3aa: ASNTDGPRNEQF
d_gene: -; v_gene: TRBV29-1; CDR3aa: SVFTGTNTQY
d_gene: -; v_gene: TRBV20-1; CDR3aa: SATPDMVNGYT
d_gene: -; v_gene: TRBV2; CDR3aa: ASSGTRGYEQY
d_gene: -; v_gene: TRBV30; CDR3aa: VWREGRGYGNTIY
d_gene: TRBD2; v_gene: TRBV6-1; CDR3aa: ASSGAGVLSYELY
d_gene: -; v_gene: TRBV29-1; CDR3aa: SFFGVRGTGELF
d_gene: -; v_gene: TRBV5-1; CDR3aa: ASSRGGSAF
d_gene: -; v_gene: TRBV20-1; CDR3aa: SVTPDRIKGYT
d_gene: -; v_gene: TRBV4-1; CDR3aa: ASSQDKAFMRYEQY
d_gene: -; v_gene: TRBV29-1; CDR3aa: SVVRQETYEQY